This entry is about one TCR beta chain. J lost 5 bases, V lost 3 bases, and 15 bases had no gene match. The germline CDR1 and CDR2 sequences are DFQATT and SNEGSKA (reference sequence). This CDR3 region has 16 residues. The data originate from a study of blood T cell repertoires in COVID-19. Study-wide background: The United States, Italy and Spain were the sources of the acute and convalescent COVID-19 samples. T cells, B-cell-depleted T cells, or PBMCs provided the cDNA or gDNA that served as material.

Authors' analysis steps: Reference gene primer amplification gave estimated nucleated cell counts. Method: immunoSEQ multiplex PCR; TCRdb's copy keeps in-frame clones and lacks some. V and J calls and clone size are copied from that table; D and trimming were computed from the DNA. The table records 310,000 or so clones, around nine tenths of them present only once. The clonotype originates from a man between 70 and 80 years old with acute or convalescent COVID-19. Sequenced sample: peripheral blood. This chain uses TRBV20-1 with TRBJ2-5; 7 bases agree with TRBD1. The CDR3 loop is CSASLGTDRLGETQYF. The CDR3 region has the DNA TGCAGTGCTAGTCTTGGGACAGACCGTCTGGGGGAGACCCAGTACTTC.